The clone carrying this TCR beta chain was counted only a few times. Its target is not known. The germline CDR1 and CDR2 sequences are LGHDT and YNNKEL (reference sequence). The CDR3 contains 16 residues. Trimming cost V 6 bases and J 6 bases; bases outside gene matches: 10. This entry belongs to a study of T-cell memory formation after mild COVID-19. At the level of the study: There were largely donor-specific TCR clusters.

Study conclusions and caveats: Clones from the second wave (peaking day 37) had unconfirmed SARS-CoV-2 specificity. Certain responding clones were present in pre-infection memory, suggesting participation of cross-reactive memory.

The TCR alpha and TCR beta cDNA libraries, bearing sample barcodes and UMIs, were generated by 5'RACE using constant-segment primers. One entry per CDR3 protein results from TCRdb running MiXCR on the 5' RACE reads. In the table there are 550,000 to 600,000 distinct CDR3 sequences, about a fifth of which are singletons. The genes are TRBV3-1 and TRBJ2-2; 10 positions agree with TRBD1. The clonotype originates from an adult woman who had mild COVID-19 (a few samples of this study predate the infection). Cell type and time point are not known. Sequencing used PBMCs or a T cell subset sorted from them (not recorded which). DNA for the CDR3: TGTGCCAGCAGACCGGGACAGGGGAATCGGGCCGGGGAGCTGTTTTTT. Amino acid sequence: CASRPGQGNRAGELFF.